These T cell receptor beta chains were read from a single sample in a study of CD8+ T cells in alopecia areata. Assay used: immunoSEQ multiplex PCR; TCRdb lists only in-frame clones, some missing. Of 170,000 or so clones in the sample, roughly 63% are singletons; the top ten hold under 2%. The specimen comprised CD4+ T cells sorted from blood, sampled at week 0. These receptor sequences come from a human donor with alopecia areata. CDR3s include the opening cysteine and the closing phenylalanine or tryptophan. Each record gives: D gene, V gene, J gene, clone size, CDR3 DNA, CDR3 protein. D genes are given only for firm matches. The listing skips clone size in some rows; elsewhere it reads once, few, many or a size class.

D gene: .; V gene: TRBV30; J gene: TRBJ2-5; clone size: .; CDR3 DNA: TGTGCCTGGAGCGAGCTTCTAAAGACTGGCGGGGAGACCCAGTACTTC; CDR3 protein: CAWSELLKTGGETQYF
D gene: TRBD2; V gene: TRBV10-3; J gene: TRBJ2-3; clone size: .; CDR3 DNA: TGTGCCATCGGTCGGTCGGGGGGGACAGATACGCAGTATTTT; CDR3 protein: CAIGRSGGTDTQYF
D gene: .; V gene: TRBV30; J gene: TRBJ1-2; clone size: .; CDR3 DNA: TGTGCCTGGAGTCATCCGCAGGGTCGAGGCTACACCTTC; CDR3 protein: CAWSHPQGRGYTF
D gene: TRBD2; V gene: TRBV10-1; J gene: TRBJ2-3; clone size: few; CDR3 DNA: TGCGCCAGCAGTGAAGCGGGGGTCACAGATACGCAGTATTTT; CDR3 protein: CASSEAGVTDTQYF
D gene: .; V gene: TRBV30; J gene: TRBJ1-2; clone size: once; CDR3 DNA: TGTGCCTGGAGTGGTGGGGGCGGCTACACCTTC; CDR3 protein: CAWSGGGGYTF
D gene: TRBD1; V gene: TRBV4-3; J gene: TRBJ2-1; clone size: .; CDR3 DNA: TGCGCCAGCAGCCGCGGACAGGGGTTCGACAATGAGCAGTTCTTC; CDR3 protein: CASSRGQGFDNEQFF
D gene: .; V gene: TRBV29-1; J gene: TRBJ2-2; clone size: .; CDR3 DNA: TGCAGCGCCCGTTCACTCACGAACACCGGGGAGCTGTTTTTT; CDR3 protein: CSARSLTNTGELFF
D gene: TRBD2; V gene: TRBV11-1; J gene: TRBJ2-3; clone size: few; CDR3 DNA: TGTGCCAGCAGCTCACTAGCGGGCACAGATACGCAGTATTTT; CDR3 protein: CASSSLAGTDTQYF
D gene: .; V gene: TRBV14; J gene: TRBJ2-6; clone size: .; CDR3 DNA: TGTGCCAGCAGCCAGCTAAACGTCCTGACTTTC; CDR3 protein: CASSQLNVLTF
D gene: .; V gene: TRBV11-3; J gene: TRBJ2-2; clone size: once; CDR3 DNA: TGTGCCAGCAGCTTAGTTGGGACCGGGGAGCTGTTTTTT; CDR3 protein: CASSLVGTGELFF
D gene: .; V gene: TRBV29-1; J gene: TRBJ2-3; clone size: .; CDR3 DNA: TGCAGCGTTCCCTGGGGAGATACGCAGTATTTT; CDR3 protein: CSVPWGDTQYF
D gene: .; V gene: TRBV4-2; J gene: TRBJ1-2; clone size: .; CDR3 DNA: TGTGCCAGCAGCCAGGGGGACACGACTAACTATGGCTACACCTTC; CDR3 protein: CASSQGDTTNYGYTF
D gene: .; V gene: TRBV29-1; J gene: TRBJ1-2; clone size: .; CDR3 DNA: TGCAGCGTTGATTTGGGGTGGGGCTACACCTTC; CDR3 protein: CSVDLGWGYTF
D gene: TRBD1; V gene: TRBV5-4; J gene: TRBJ2-7; clone size: many; CDR3 DNA: TGTGCCAGCAGCTTCTACGGGACAGGGCTCTACGAGCAGTACTTC; CDR3 protein: CASSFYGTGLYEQYF
D gene: TRBD1; V gene: TRBV29-1; J gene: TRBJ1-4; clone size: .; CDR3 DNA: TGCAGCGTTCATAGACAGGGAACTAATGAAAAACTGTTTTTT; CDR3 protein: CSVHRQGTNEKLFF
D gene: .; V gene: TRBV7-9; J gene: TRBJ1-1; clone size: .; CDR3 DNA: TGTGCCAGCAGCTTAGAAGGGGTGACTGAAGCTTTCTTT; CDR3 protein: CASSLEGVTEAFF
D gene: .; V gene: TRBV4-3; J gene: TRBJ1-2; clone size: .; CDR3 DNA: TGCGCCAGCAGCCAAGGTTCCGGGGTCGGCTACACCTTC; CDR3 protein: CASSQGSGVGYTF
D gene: .; V gene: TRBV7-3; J gene: TRBJ2-1; clone size: once; CDR3 DNA: TGTGCCAGCAGCCTCGGGCCATACAATGAGCAGTTCTTC; CDR3 protein: CASSLGPYNEQFF
D gene: .; V gene: TRBV29-1; J gene: TRBJ1-1; clone size: .; CDR3 DNA: TGCAGCGTTGTTGTCGGAGGGAACACTGAAGCTTTCTTT; CDR3 protein: CSVVVGGNTEAFF
D gene: .; V gene: TRBV2; J gene: TRBJ1-5; clone size: .; CDR3 DNA: TGTGCCAGCAGTGAAGTAATAGCCCTTCAGCCCCAGCATTTT; CDR3 protein: CASSEVIALQPQHF
D gene: .; V gene: TRBV19; J gene: TRBJ2-1; clone size: .; CDR3 DNA: TGTGCCAGCAGAAGGGTAGGTGCGGCCAATGAGCAGTTCTTC; CDR3 protein: CASRRVGAANEQFF
D gene: TRBD1; V gene: TRBV11-3; J gene: TRBJ2-1; clone size: .; CDR3 DNA: TGTGCCAGCAGCTTCGACGGACAGGGGGTAAATGAGCAGTTCTTC; CDR3 protein: CASSFDGQGVNEQFF
D gene: .; V gene: TRBV30; J gene: TRBJ1-1; clone size: .; CDR3 DNA: TGTGCCTGGATTAAAGGGGGGGCAGACACTGAAGCTTTCTTT; CDR3 protein: CAWIKGGADTEAFF
D gene: .; V gene: TRBV7-3; J gene: TRBJ1-1; clone size: .; CDR3 DNA: TGTGCCAGCAGTTTCTCACGGGTTTCTGAAGCTTTCTTT; CDR3 protein: CASSFSRVSEAFF
D gene: .; V gene: TRBV30; J gene: TRBJ1-5; clone size: .; CDR3 DNA: TGTGCCTGGAGAGACGGGGGGAATCAGCCCCAGCATTTT; CDR3 protein: CAWRDGGNQPQHF
D gene: .; V gene: TRBV19; J gene: TRBJ2-1; clone size: .; CDR3 DNA: TGTGCCAGTAGTTTAGGGAATAACAATGAGCAGTTCTTC; CDR3 protein: CASSLGNNNEQFF
D gene: .; V gene: TRBV21-1; J gene: TRBJ2-7; clone size: few; CDR3 DNA: TGTGCCAGCAGCAAAAACCCCTCATCAAGGGGAACCTACGAGCAGTACTTC; CDR3 protein: CASSKNPSSRGTYEQYF
D gene: .; V gene: TRBV29-1; J gene: TRBJ2-3; clone size: .; CDR3 DNA: TGCAGCTCCGGGGCCCCGGGGGATACGCAGTATTTT; CDR3 protein: CSSGAPGDTQYF
D gene: TRBD1; V gene: TRBV23-1; J gene: TRBJ1-5; clone size: .; CDR3 DNA: TGCGCCAGCAGGGGCGCAGGGGGCAGACAGCCCCAGCATTTT; CDR3 protein: CASRGAGGRQPQHF
D gene: .; V gene: TRBV5-1; J gene: TRBJ1-6; clone size: .; CDR3 DNA: TGCGCCAGCAGCTTGTCGTTAGATTCACCCCTCCACTTT; CDR3 protein: CASSLSLDSPLHF
D gene: TRBD1; V gene: TRBV29-1; J gene: TRBJ1-4; clone size: .; CDR3 DNA: TGCAGCGTTGAAGGTACAGGGGAAAGCAATGAAAAACTGTTTTTT; CDR3 protein: CSVEGTGESNEKLFF
D gene: TRBD1; V gene: TRBV29-1; J gene: TRBJ2-2; clone size: .; CDR3 DNA: TGCAGCGTGGACAGGGCGCACGGGGAGCTGTTTTTT; CDR3 protein: CSVDRAHGELFF
D gene: .; V gene: TRBV29-1; J gene: TRBJ1-1; clone size: .; CDR3 DNA: TGCAGCCCGACAAAGTGGATGAACACTGAAGCTTTCTTT; CDR3 protein: CSPTKWMNTEAFF
D gene: .; V gene: TRBV30; J gene: TRBJ2-2; clone size: few; CDR3 DNA: TGTGCCTGGAGTGTAGTGGTAGGGGACACCGGGGAGCTGTTTTTT; CDR3 protein: CAWSVVVGDTGELFF
D gene: TRBD1; V gene: TRBV11-3; J gene: TRBJ2-7; clone size: .; CDR3 DNA: TGTGCCAGCAGCGGACAGGGAGCCTACGAGCAGTACTTC; CDR3 protein: CASSGQGAYEQYF
D gene: .; V gene: TRBV21-1; J gene: TRBJ1-2; clone size: .; CDR3 DNA: TGTGCCAGCAGCTATTCGTGGCTGTATGGCTACACCTTC; CDR3 protein: CASSYSWLYGYTF
D gene: .; V gene: TRBV5-6; J gene: TRBJ1-2; clone size: .; CDR3 DNA: TGTGCCAGCAGCTTGGGGTCAGGAAGCTATGGCTACACCTTC; CDR3 protein: CASSLGSGSYGYTF
D gene: TRBD2; V gene: TRBV29-1; J gene: TRBJ2-1; clone size: .; CDR3 DNA: TGCAGCACGACTCCACTAGCGGGGGAAAATGAGCAGTTCTTC; CDR3 protein: CSTTPLAGENEQFF
D gene: .; V gene: TRBV7-8; J gene: TRBJ1-5; clone size: few; CDR3 DNA: TGTGCCAGCAGCCCTCTTACGGGGGCGGGTCAGCCCCAGCATTTT; CDR3 protein: CASSPLTGAGQPQHF
D gene: .; V gene: TRBV30; J gene: TRBJ1-6; clone size: .; CDR3 DNA: TGTGCCTGCGGCTTCGGGGGTTATAATTCACCCCTCCACTTT; CDR3 protein: CACGFGGYNSPLHF
D gene: .; V gene: TRBV7-2; J gene: TRBJ1-1; clone size: few; CDR3 DNA: TGTGCCAGCAGCTTAGGGTTCCGGGAGACTGAAGCTTTCTTT; CDR3 protein: CASSLGFRETEAFF
D gene: .; V gene: TRBV5-6; J gene: TRBJ1-2; clone size: .; CDR3 DNA: TGTGCCAGCAGCGCGGACAGCTCCTATGGCTACACCTTC; CDR3 protein: CASSADSSYGYTF
D gene: TRBD1; V gene: TRBV7-2; J gene: TRBJ1-6; clone size: .; CDR3 DNA: TGTGCCAGCACCAGAACAGGGGGCTCCTATAATTCACCCCTCCACTTT; CDR3 protein: CASTRTGGSYNSPLHF
D gene: .; V gene: TRBV29-1; J gene: TRBJ2-3; clone size: .; CDR3 DNA: TGCAGCGTTAACCCGACAGGCACAGATACGCAGTATTTT; CDR3 protein: CSVNPTGTDTQYF
D gene: TRBD1; V gene: TRBV7-7; J gene: TRBJ2-7; clone size: .; CDR3 DNA: TGTGCCAGCAGCTCTACAGGGGGCGGCGAGCAGTACTTC; CDR3 protein: CASSSTGGGEQYF
D gene: .; V gene: TRBV27; J gene: TRBJ1-1; clone size: .; CDR3 DNA: TGTGCCAGCAGTTTATCGGCCAACACTGAAGCTTTCTTT; CDR3 protein: CASSLSANTEAFF
D gene: .; V gene: TRBV29-1; J gene: TRBJ2-3; clone size: .; CDR3 DNA: TGCAGCGTTGGAGTCAGAAGCACAGATACGCAGTATTTT; CDR3 protein: CSVGVRSTDTQYF
D gene: .; V gene: TRBV2; J gene: TRBJ1-1; clone size: .; CDR3 DNA: TGTGCCAGCAGTCGACAACGTGCGCCCACTGAAGCTTTCTTT; CDR3 protein: CASSRQRAPTEAFF
D gene: .; V gene: TRBV29-1; J gene: TRBJ1-2; clone size: .; CDR3 DNA: TGCAGCCTTAACAGTTCCCTTGGTTATGGCTACACCTTC; CDR3 protein: CSLNSSLGYGYTF
D gene: .; V gene: TRBV30; J gene: TRBJ1-1; clone size: few; CDR3 DNA: TGTGCCTGGATTGGGGGGAACACTGAAGCTTTCTTT; CDR3 protein: CAWIGGNTEAFF
D gene: .; V gene: TRBV2; J gene: TRBJ1-2; clone size: .; CDR3 DNA: TGTGCCAGCAGTGGTCCACTCAACTATGGCTACACCTTC; CDR3 protein: CASSGPLNYGYTF